This T cell receptor beta chain was retrieved from a study of blood T cell repertoires in COVID-19. Overall study: Sources were T cells, B-cell-depleted T cells, or PBMCs; the material itself was cDNA or gDNA.

The CDR3 runs to 13 residues. Germline lookup yields CDR1 MDHEN and CDR2 SYDVKM. Original handling: Estimates of nucleated cell counts were drawn from the amplification of reference gene primers. Sequencing was performed with immunoSEQ multiplex PCR; in TCRdb, only in-frame clones are kept and a portion is missing. That table furnishes V, J and clone size, whereas the DNA furnished D and trimming. The sample shows hundreds of thousands of clones, around 82% of them seen only once. This clone was counted only a few times. In terms of age and location, participants ranged from about 18 to 95 years and lived in about 25 US areas. Allocation to cohorts depended on clinical history reported by the participants.

The chain employs TRBV28 and TRBJ1-2, with TRBD1 matching 7 bases. This sequence originates from a man aged 30 to 39 with acute COVID-19. Sequenced: PBMCs or T cells enriched from blood (not recorded which). Here the CDR3 DNA reads TGTGCAAGCGGAGGGGGCGCGCGCTATGGCTACACCTTC. Its protein is CASGGGARYGYTF.